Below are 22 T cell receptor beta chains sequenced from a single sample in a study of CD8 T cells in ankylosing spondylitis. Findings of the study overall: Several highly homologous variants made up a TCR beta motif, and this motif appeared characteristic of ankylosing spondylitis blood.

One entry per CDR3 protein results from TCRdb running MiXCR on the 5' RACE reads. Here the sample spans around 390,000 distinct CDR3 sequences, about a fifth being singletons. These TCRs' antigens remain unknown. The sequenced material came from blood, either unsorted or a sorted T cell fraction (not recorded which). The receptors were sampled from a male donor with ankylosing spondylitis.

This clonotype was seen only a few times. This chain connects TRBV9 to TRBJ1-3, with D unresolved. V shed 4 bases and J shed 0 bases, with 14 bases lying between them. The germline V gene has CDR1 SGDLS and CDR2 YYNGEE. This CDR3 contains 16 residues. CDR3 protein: CASSSLGAFSGNTIYF. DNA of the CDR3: TGTGCCAGCAGCTCCCTGGGCGCCTTCTCTGGAAACACCATATATTTT.

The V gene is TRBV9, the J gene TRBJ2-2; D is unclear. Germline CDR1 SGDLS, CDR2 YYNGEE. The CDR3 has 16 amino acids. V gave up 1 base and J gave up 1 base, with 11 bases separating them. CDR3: CASSVLHSQNTGELFF. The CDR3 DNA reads TGTGCCAGCAGCGTACTTCACTCACAGAACACCGGGGAGCTGTTTTTT. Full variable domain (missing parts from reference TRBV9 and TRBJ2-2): DSGVTQTPKHLITATGQRVTLRCSPRSGDLSVYWYQQSLDQGLQFLIQYYNGEERAKGNILERFSAQQFPDLHSELNLSSLELGDSALYFCASSVLHSQNTGELFFGEGSRLTVL.

In DNA, the CDR3 is TGCGCCAGCAGCTTATCCTCCGGGAGAACACCCCTCCACTTT. It encodes CASSLSSGRTPLHF. The V gene is TRBV5-1, the J gene TRBJ1-6; D remains ambiguous. This CDR3 has 14 residues. Germline V lookup: CDR1 SGHRS, CDR2 YFSETQ. V was trimmed by 2 bases and J by 11 bases, leaving 14 bases between them. The full variable domain, completed using reference TRBV5-1 and TRBJ1-6, is KAGVTQTPRYLIKTRGQQVTLSCSPISGHRSVSWYQQTPGQGLQFLFEYFSETQRNKGNFPGRFSGRQFSNSRSEMNVSTLELGDSALYLCASSLSSGRTPLHFGNGTRLTVT.

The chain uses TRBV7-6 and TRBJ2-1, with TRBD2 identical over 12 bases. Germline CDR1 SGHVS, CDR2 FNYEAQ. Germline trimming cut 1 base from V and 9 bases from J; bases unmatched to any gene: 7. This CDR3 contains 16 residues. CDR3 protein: CASSLVVLAGGTEQFF. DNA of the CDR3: TGTGCCAGCAGCTTAGTAGTACTAGCGGGAGGAACTGAGCAGTTCTTC.

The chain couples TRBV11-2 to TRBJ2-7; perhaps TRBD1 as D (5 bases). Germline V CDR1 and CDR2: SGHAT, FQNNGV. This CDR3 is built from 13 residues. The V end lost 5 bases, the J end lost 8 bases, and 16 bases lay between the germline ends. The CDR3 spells CASSNYQGPKQYF. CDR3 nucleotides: TGTGCCAGCAGCAATTATCAGGGCCCTAAGCAGTACTTC.

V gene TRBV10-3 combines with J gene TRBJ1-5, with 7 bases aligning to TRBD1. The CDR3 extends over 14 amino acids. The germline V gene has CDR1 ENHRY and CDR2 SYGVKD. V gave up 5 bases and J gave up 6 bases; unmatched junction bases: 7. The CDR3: CAISNDRASQPQHF. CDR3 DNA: TGTGCCATCAGTAACGACAGGGCGAGTCAGCCCCAGCATTTT.

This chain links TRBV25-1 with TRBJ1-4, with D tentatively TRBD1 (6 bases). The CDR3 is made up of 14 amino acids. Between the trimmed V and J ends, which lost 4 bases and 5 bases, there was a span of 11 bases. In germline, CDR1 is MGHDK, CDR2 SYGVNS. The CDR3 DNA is TGTGCCAGCAGTGTGGACAGTCTCAATGAAAAACTGTTTTTT. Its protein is CASSVDSLNEKLFF.

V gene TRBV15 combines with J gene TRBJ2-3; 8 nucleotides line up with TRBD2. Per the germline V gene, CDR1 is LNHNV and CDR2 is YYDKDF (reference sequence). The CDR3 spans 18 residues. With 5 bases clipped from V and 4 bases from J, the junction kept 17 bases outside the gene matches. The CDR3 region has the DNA TGTGCCACCAGCTCAAGAACCTTCAGCGGGAGATGGGCAGATACGCAGTATTTT. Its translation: CATSSRTFSGRWADTQYF.

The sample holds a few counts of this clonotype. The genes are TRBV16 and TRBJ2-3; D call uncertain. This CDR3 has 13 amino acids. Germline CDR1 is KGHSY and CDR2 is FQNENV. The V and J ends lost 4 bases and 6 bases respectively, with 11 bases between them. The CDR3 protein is CASSPSSMDTQYF. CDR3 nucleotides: TGTGCCAGCAGCCCAAGTAGCATGGATACGCAGTATTTT.

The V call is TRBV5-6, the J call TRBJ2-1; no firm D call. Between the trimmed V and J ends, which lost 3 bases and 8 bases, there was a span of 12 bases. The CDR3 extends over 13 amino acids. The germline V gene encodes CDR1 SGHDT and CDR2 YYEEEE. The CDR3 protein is CASSSEFVDEQFF. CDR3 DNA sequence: TGTGCCAGCAGCTCCGAGTTCGTGGATGAGCAGTTCTTC.

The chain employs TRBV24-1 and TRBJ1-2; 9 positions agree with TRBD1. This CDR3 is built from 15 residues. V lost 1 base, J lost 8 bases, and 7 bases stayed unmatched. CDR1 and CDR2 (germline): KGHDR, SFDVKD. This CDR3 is CATSDFGTGFEGYTF. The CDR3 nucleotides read TGTGCCACCAGTGATTTCGGGACAGGGTTTGAGGGCTACACCTTC.

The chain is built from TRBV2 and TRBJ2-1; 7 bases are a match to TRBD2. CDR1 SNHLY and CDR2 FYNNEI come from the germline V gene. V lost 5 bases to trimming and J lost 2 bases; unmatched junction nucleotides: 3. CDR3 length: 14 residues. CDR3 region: CASSRDYTYNEQFF. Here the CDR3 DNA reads TGTGCCAGCAGTCGGGACTATACCTACAATGAGCAGTTCTTC.

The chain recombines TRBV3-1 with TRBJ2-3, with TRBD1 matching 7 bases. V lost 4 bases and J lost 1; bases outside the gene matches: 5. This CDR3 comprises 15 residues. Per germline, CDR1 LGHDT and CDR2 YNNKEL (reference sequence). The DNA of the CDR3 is TGTGCCAGCAGCCCTCACAGGGGCCGCACAGATACGCAGTATTTT. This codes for CASSPHRGRTDTQYF.

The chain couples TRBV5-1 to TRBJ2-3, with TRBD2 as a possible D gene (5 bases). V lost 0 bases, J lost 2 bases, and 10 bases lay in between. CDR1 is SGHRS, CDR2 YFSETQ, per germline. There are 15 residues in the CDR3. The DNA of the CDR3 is TGCGCCAGCAGCTTGGTGCTAGCAAACACAGATACGCAGTATTTT. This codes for CASSLVLANTDTQYF.

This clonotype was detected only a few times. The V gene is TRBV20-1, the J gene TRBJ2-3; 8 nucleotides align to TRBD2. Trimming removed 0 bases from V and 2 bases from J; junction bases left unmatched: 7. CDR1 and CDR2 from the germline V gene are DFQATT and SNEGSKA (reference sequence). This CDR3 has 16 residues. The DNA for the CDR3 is TGCAGTGCTAGAGATTTCCGGGAGGGTGCCACAGATACGCAGTATTTT. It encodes CSARDFREGATDTQYF.

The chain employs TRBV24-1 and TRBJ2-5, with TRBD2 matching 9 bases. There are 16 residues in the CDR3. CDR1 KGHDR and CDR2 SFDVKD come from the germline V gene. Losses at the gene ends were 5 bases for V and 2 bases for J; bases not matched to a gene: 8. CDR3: CATSVLSGGAQETQYF. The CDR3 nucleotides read TGTGCCACCAGTGTACTTAGCGGGGGTGCTCAAGAGACCCAGTACTTC.

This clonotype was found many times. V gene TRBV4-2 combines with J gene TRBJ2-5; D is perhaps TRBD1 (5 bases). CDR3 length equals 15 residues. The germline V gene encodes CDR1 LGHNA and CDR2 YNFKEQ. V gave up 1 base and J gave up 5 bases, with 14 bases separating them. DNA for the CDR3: TGTGCCAGCAGCCAAGGCAGGGTCCCAAGGGAGACCCAGTACTTC. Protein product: CASSQGRVPRETQYF.

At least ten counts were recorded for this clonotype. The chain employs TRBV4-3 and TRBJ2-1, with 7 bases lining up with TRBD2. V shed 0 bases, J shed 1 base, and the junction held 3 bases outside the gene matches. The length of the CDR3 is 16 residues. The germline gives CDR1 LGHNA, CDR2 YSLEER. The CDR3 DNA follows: TGCGCCAGCAGCCAAGATCCGGGGGGATCCTACAATGAGCAGTTCTTC. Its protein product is CASSQDPGGSYNEQFF.

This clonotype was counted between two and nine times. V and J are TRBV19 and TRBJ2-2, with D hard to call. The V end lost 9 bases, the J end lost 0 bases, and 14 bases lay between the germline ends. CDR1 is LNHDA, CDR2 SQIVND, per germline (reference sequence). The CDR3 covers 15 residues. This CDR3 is CASHRTVPNTGELFF. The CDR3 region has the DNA TGTGCCAGCCACAGAACTGTCCCGAACACCGGGGAGCTGTTTTTT. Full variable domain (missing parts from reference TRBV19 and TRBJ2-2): DGGITQSPKYLFRKEGQNVTLSCEQNLNHDAMYWYRQDPGQGLRLIYYSQIVNDFQKGDIAEGYSVSREKKESFPLTVTSAQKNPTAFYLCASHRTVPNTGELFFGEGSRLTVL.

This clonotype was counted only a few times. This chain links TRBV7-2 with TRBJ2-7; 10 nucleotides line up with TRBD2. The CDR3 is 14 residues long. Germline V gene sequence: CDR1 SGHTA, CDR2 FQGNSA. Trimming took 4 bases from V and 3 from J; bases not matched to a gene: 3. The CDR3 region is CASSSLAGVYEQYF. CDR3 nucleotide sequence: TGTGCCAGCAGCTCCCTAGCGGGAGTCTACGAGCAGTACTTC. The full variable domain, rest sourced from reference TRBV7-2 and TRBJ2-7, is GAGVSQSPSNKVTEKGKDVELRCDPISGHTALYWYRQSLGQGLEFLIYFQGNSAPDKSGLPSDRFSAERTGGSVSTLTIQRTQQEDSAVYLCASSSLAGVYEQYFGPGTRLTVT.

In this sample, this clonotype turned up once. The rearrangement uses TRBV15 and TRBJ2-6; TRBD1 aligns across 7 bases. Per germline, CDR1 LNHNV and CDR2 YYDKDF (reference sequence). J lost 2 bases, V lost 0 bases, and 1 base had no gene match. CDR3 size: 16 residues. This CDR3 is CATSREDRAGANVLTF. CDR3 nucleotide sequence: TGTGCCACCAGCAGAGAAGACAGGGCTGGGGCCAACGTCCTGACTTTC.

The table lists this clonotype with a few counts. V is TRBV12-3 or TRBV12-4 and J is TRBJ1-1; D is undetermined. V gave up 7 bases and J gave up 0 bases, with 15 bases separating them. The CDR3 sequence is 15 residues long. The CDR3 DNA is TGTGCCAGCAAGCCAGCGAGGATTATGAACACTGAAGCTTTCTTT. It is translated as CASKPARIMNTEAFF.